A single TCR beta chain is shown here with its context. Its cognate antigen has yet to be identified. Base qualities were left out, and no much larger clone turns up one base away. Library prep was done by the immunoSEQ multiplex PCR assay. For the multiplex PCR, a mixture combining 60 forward primers for TCR Vbeta segments and 13 reverse primers for TCR Jbeta segments was used. Amplification of the CDR3 region of rearranged TCR beta genes was performed with a multiplex PCR assay on genomic DNA. The Illumina HiSeq System was used to sequence the amplified TCR beta libraries as 87-base-pair reads. On the study's bioinformatics: Across the 670 or so repertoires, a later analysis counted some 81 million unique TCR beta chains, approximately 10 million of which were shared by at least two donors. Raw reads were error-corrected and collapsed into unique sequences by a nearest-neighbor algorithm in which closely related sequences were merged to remove PCR and sequencing errors. CDR3 sequences were aligned to IMGT reference sequences to assign V, D and J gene segments. For a sequence to be retained, a match of at least six nucleotides was required to both a V gene segment and a J gene segment. A rearrangement counted as productive if the CDR3 had no stop codons and remained in frame with V and J, and every other rearrangement counted as non-productive. CDR3 was defined by IMGT convention, running from the second conserved V-encoded cysteine to the conserved J-encoded phenylalanine. The earlier analysis of about 640 of the donors excluded any sequence lacking an unambiguous match to a single V gene segment. In an earlier analysis of 587 of the donors, a V segment was called functional when productive rearrangements were above 56.7%, and segregating when the standard deviation between donors exceeded 5%. To diagnose cytomegalovirus status from the catalog of TCR beta chain sequences, a statistical classification framework was built. V and J gene assignment, in a later analysis, came from comparing TCR nucleotide sequences with IMGT/GENE-DB human TR gene sequences. The TCRdist pipeline was used in a later analysis to assign CDR3 sequences and most-parsimonious VDJ recombination scenarios. A later analysis defined each TCR beta chain by its CDR3 amino acid sequence plus V-gene family, and excluded reads lacking a unique V-gene family. A later analysis removed over 500 highly shared, low-generation-probability nucleotide sequences to deal with suspected cross-contamination and a sequencing artifact. In a later analysis, a clonal expansion index was calculated for each public chain from normalized within-repertoire ranks of inferred template counts. A later analysis computed generation probabilities with a VDJ recombination model fitted to out-of-frame rearrangements, and checked the results against IGoR. In a later analysis, hypergeometric tests were used to score TCR-TCR, TCR-HLA and TCR-CMV co-occurrence, with a repertoire-size bias correction applied to TCR pairs. False discovery rates were estimated in a later analysis by permuting HLA or CMV assignments 20 times. In a later analysis, co-occurring TCRs were grouped using DBSCAN, with TCRdist sequence similarity added in when clustering inside HLA-allele-positive subsets. For co-occurrence clustering, repertoires with fewer than 30,000 or more than 120,000 public chains were excluded, along with 5 or 6 repertoires with anomalous nucleotide sharing. In its TCRdb copy, this immuneACCESS table keeps in-frame sequences only and misses some clones. Where compared with another copy, unresolved V genes explain less than half of these, and the others have no known cause. V, J and clone size were drawn from that table, and D and trimming were deduced from the DNA. The sample yields over 70,000 clones; around 71% were counted once. Of the sample, under 2.5% falls within the top ten clones.

The sample is drawn from a study of cytomegalovirus exposure and HLA in healthy donors (dated by TCRdb to about 2017). Regarding the study in general: In an earlier analysis of 550 to 750 of the donors, under 300 Gb of sequence data and 100 million or so unique TCR beta sequences from about 180 million T cells were reported. Every repertoire in the discovery cohort had been generated on one and the same sequencing platform. Donor age, sex, ethnicity and CMV serostatus were compiled together with the repertoire data. The study profiled the T cell repertoires of some 610 subjects by immunosequencing and related them to cytomegalovirus serostatus. In an earlier analysis of 500 to 650 of the donors, high-throughput TCR beta sequencing was used to judge whether each TCR beta V gene segment behaved as functional or pseudogenic. The number of donors typed differed by locus, with roughly 620-630 for A, B, C, DRB1 and DQB1, 522 for DQA1, nearly 610 for DPA1, and over 400 for DPB1. The study was designed to test whether signatures of past pathogen exposure could be identified by cataloging public T cell receptors. HLA typing covered class I and class II loci at four-digit resolution. A later analysis re-analyzed previously published TCR beta repertoires from about 600 donors and added high-resolution HLA genotyping to study TCR occurrence patterns. Along with the roughly 710-subject first cohort, a separate validation cohort of around 120 different subjects was used. Roughly 5 DR-DQ haplotypes were handled as single units for association and clustering because linkage in the cohort was strong. Among several hundred genotyped donors of the cohort, an average of about 220,000 unique TCR beta nucleotide sequences was sequenced per donor, of which about 19% were non-productive. Of the roughly 400 genotyped donors, more than 75% were placed in the genetic ancestry cluster associated with self-reported Caucasian donors. Rather than using new phenotypic data, the later analysis identified candidate immune exposures from TCR beta sequences and from how often those sequences occurred across donors. High-throughput TCR immunosequencing, statistical association of individual TCRs with disease status, and machine learning were combined to predict cytomegalovirus infection status. An early release that covered some 640 HLA-typed donors contained around 300 gigabases of sequencing data and some 87 million unique TCR sequences. In a later genetic analysis, genome-wide SNP genotypes for 398 of the 666 donors were used, and that subset was treated as a discovery cohort. What the work shows at the level of the full study, not this receptor alone: In a later analysis, HLA-associated TCR beta chains showed more clonal expansion and lower generation probabilities than non-associated chains that were equally common. Because counts were too low, about 18 rarely observed V segments, including chromosome 9 orphons, were left out of the earlier analysis of over 550 of the donors. In a later analysis, several top co-occurrence clusters were reported to appear linked to parvovirus B19, influenza, CMV and Epstein-Barr virus. A few of the identified cytomegalovirus-associated TCR beta chains were confirmed in vitro to be specific for cytomegalovirus antigens. Most TCR sequences were observed very rarely across donors, whereas some public TCRs were present in many individuals. HLA typing was unavailable for some donors at each locus, so association tests used only the typed subset. The authors suggested that the approach could potentially be extended to other disease states and immunological phenotypes. A later analysis found that most CMV-associated TCR beta chains appeared HLA-restricted, with HLA associations seemingly driven largely by CMV exposure. In this cohort, only TCR beta chains were sequenced, and detectable features were limited by the absence of alpha or paired-chain data. Compared with the 666-donor mean, donors in an Asian-associated ancestry cluster had fewer N-insertions in productive TCRs, according to a later genetic analysis. For the cohort, immune exposure information was limited to CMV serostatus. Because the 87-base-pair reads could not distinguish some IMGT-functional V segments, including TRBV6-2 and TRBV6-3, those segments were excluded. Strong co-occurrence of HLA alleles, especially DR and DQ, made assigning TCR associations to individual alleles difficult. An association between a missense DCLRE1C variant and V-gene and J-gene trimming of TCR beta chains was found in a later genetic analysis and replicated in an independent cohort. A cluster of highly shared sequence variants was judged likely to represent a technical artifact of the sequencing pipeline. A further reported finding was that TCR beta sequences accurately predicted the HLA-A and HLA-B alleles for most subjects in the first cohort. In an earlier analysis of some 550 of the donors, most TCR beta V segments were observed in productive rearrangements about 87% or about 30% of the time, broadly matching IMGT annotations. Linkage disequilibrium might explain the correlated functional status among segregating V segments, but an unknown experimental factor could not be excluded. The presence/absence analyses assumed that sequencing depth was roughly uniform across donors, and that assumption may not be true. A total of 150 to 200 TCR beta chains were listed by the study as associated with cytomegalovirus. The classifier was reported to diagnose cytomegalovirus status with high specificity and sensitivity in both the original cohort and the validation cohort. A later analysis associated 15,000 to 20,000 TCR beta sequences with specific HLA alleles at a false discovery rate of 0.05. According to a later analysis, TCR association rates differed among HLA loci, with DRB1 alleles showing the most associated TCRs and HLA-C alleles showing the fewest.

The germline V gene (reference sequence) sets CDR1 to LNHDA and CDR2 to SQIVND. The CDR3 goes from the cysteine to the phenylalanine over 13 residues. The DNA shown is the 39-base CDR3, in frame from base 1. Trimming costs V 7 bases and J 4 bases, and their ends lie 13 bases apart. The cohort was made up of roughly 670 healthy bone marrow donors. All cohort members were sampled while nominally healthy, although unrecorded immune exposures were likely present. The donor tested CMV seronegative, placing the donor among the 300 to 450 seronegative members of the cohort. A peripheral blood sample was provided by each donor, and peripheral blood mononuclear cells were used for TCR beta sequencing. The Qiagen DNeasy Blood Extraction Kit was used to extract genomic DNA from the blood cell samples.

The sequence links TRBV19 to TRBJ1-2; a tentative D call is TRBD1 (5 bases match). The origin of this receptor is a man between 25 and 39 years old in good health and CMV-seronegative. Sequencing was carried out using PBMCs. CDR3 reads: CASTRGGGYGYTF. In nucleotides, the sequence is TGTGCCAGTACCCGGGGGGGTGGCTATGGCTACACCTTC. The full variable domain, with segments outside the CDR3 supplied by the reference TRBV19 and TRBJ1-2 proteins, appears as DGGITQSPKYLFRKEGQNVTLSCEQNLNHDAMYWYRQDPGQGLRLIYYSQIVNDFQKGDIAEGYSVSREKKESFPLTVTSAQKNPTAFYLCASTRGGGYGYTFGSGTRLTVV.